Only a few counts were recorded for the clone carrying this TCR beta chain. As yet, its antigen is unknown. The data belong to a study of shared clonotypes between healthy human individuals. Study-wide points: Researchers found naive subsets generally carried larger estimated richness than memory subsets. Sampling included only blood; tissue repertoires likely differ. Shared clonotypes: roughly 5% naive CD4, under 4% naive CD8, less than 2.5% memory CD4, over 0.3% memory CD8.

Looked up from germline, CDR1 is SQVTM and CDR2 is ANQGSEA. The V end lost 6 bases, the J end lost 4 bases, and 9 bases lay between the germline ends. The CDR3 totals 11 residues. Naive CD8 isolation took CD45RO-negative cells positively selected for CCR7 and excluded terminally differentiated effector memory CD45RA+ cells. Recent vaccinations or acute infections were absent in the healthy HIV-negative adult donors. Repertoires were generated with immunoSEQ multiplex PCR, while TCRdb's copy carries only in-frame clones and drops some. The table records approximately 600,000 clones, around 96% of them present only once.

Source material: naive CD8+ T cells sorted from blood. V usage is TRBV29-1 and J usage is TRBJ1-1; D is undetermined. This sequence was found in a woman between 25 and 40 years old in good health. The CDR3 nucleotides are TGCAGCGTCAAAGATTCCACTGAAGCTTTCTTT. Amino acid sequence: CSVKDSTEAFF.